The source of this T cell receptor beta chain is a study of radiotherapy plus CTLA-4 blockade in lung cancer. Some clones are missing from TCRdb's copy, which holds only in-frame ones; the method was immunoSEQ multiplex PCR. This repertoire shows about 80,000 clones, around 87% found once; its top ten account for just over 2%. Trimming cost V 6 bases and J 2 bases; bases outside gene matches: 3. There are 14 residues in the CDR3. CDR1 and CDR2 (germline): SQVTM, ANQGSEA. V usage is TRBV29-1 and J usage is TRBJ2-1, with TRBD2 identical over 11 bases. The source of this sequence is a human donor with non-small cell lung cancer who had a partial response to radiotherapy plus ipilimumab. Sample: peripheral blood, taken from a patient treated with radiotherapy plus ipilimumab. The CDR3 loop reads CSVGTSGPYNEQFF. The CDR3 DNA reads TGCAGCGTGGGGACTAGCGGCCCCTACAATGAGCAGTTCTTC.